The next 27 T cell receptor beta chains were all read from a single sample in a study of cytomegalovirus exposure and HLA in healthy donors. The study ran its PCR with 60 Vbeta and 13 Jbeta primers. The data were produced by immunoSEQ multiplex PCR, yet TCRdb's version contains in-frame clones alone and is incomplete. The sample contains approximately 95,000 clones, less than 80% of which appear only once. Sequences were obtained from PBMCs. These receptors were taken from a middle-aged woman in good health and CMV-seropositive.

The rearrangement joins TRBV4-1 to TRBJ2-1, with 7 bases lining up with TRBD2. The CDR3 has 16 amino acids. V lost 1 base to trimming and J lost 3 bases; unmatched junction nucleotides: 6. From germline, CDR1 is MGHRA and CDR2 YSYEKL. The CDR3 region is CASSQGSQRDYNEQFF. Written as DNA, the CDR3 is TGCGCCAGCAGCCAAGGATCTCAGCGGGACTACAATGAGCAGTTCTTC.

The genes are TRBV7-9 and TRBJ1-5; 8 bases align to TRBD1. This CDR3 is 15 amino acids long. The V segment lost 1 base and the J segment 5 bases; nucleotides outside the gene matches: 4. Germline V gene data show CDR1 as SEHNR and CDR2 as FQNEAQ (reference sequence). The CDR3 region has the DNA TGTGCCAGCAGCTTAGGACAGGGGAAGGATCAGCCCCAGCATTTT. It yields the protein CASSLGQGKDQPQHF.

The V call is TRBV15, the J call TRBJ2-1; 9 bases are shared with TRBD2. The CDR3 is 14 residues long. Germline CDR1 reads LNHNV; CDR2 reads YYDKDF (reference sequence). V shed 5 bases, J shed 6 bases, and the junction held 5 bases outside the gene matches. The CDR3 region has the DNA TGTGCCACCAGCGATCTGACTAGCGGCAATGAGCAGTTCTTC. It translates to CATSDLTSGNEQFF.

The chain is built from TRBV7-2 and TRBJ2-1, with 11 bases fitting TRBD2. CDR1 and CDR2 from the germline V gene are SGHTA and FQGNSA. This CDR3 has 16 amino acids. V lost 1 base to trimming and J lost 6 bases; unmatched junction nucleotides: 5. In DNA form, the CDR3 reads TGTGCCAGCAGCTTAGGTGTCCTAGCGGGAGGCAATGAGCAGTTCTTC. It yields the protein CASSLGVLAGGNEQFF.

Only a few counts were recorded for this clone. CDR3 DNA sequence: TGTGCCAGCAGCTTAGGTAGCGGGAGGGGAGATACGCAGTATTTT. Protein product: CASSLGSGRGDTQYF. The J gene is TRBJ2-3, the V gene TRBV13; 11 bases are shared with TRBD2. The CDR3 runs 15 residues. V gave up 0 bases and J gave up 5 bases; unmatched junction bases: 1. Per germline, CDR1 PRHDT and CDR2 FYEKMQ (reference sequence). Variable domain in full (rest from reference TRBV13 and TRBJ2-3): AAGVIQSPRHLIKEKRETATLKCYPIPRHDTVYWYQQGPGQDPQFLISFYEKMQSDKGSIPDRFSAQQFSDYHSELNMSSLELGDSALYFCASSLGSGRGDTQYFGPGTRLTVL.

This chain uses TRBV6-1 with TRBJ2-7, with TRBD2 matching 10 bases. Germline-derived CDR1 and CDR2 are MNHNS and SASEGT. CDR3 size: 15 residues. V trimming: 1 base; J trimming: 5 bases; junction bases outside the gene matches: 5. CDR3 loop: CASSEEASGSNEQYF. Written as DNA, the CDR3 is TGTGCCAGCAGTGAAGAAGCTAGCGGGAGTAACGAGCAGTACTTC.

This chain connects TRBV19 to TRBJ2-7; the match to TRBD1 covers 9 bases. This CDR3 comprises 14 residues. J was trimmed by 5 bases and V by 5 bases; bases with no gene match: 7. Per the germline V gene, CDR1 is LNHDA and CDR2 is SQIVND (reference sequence). Here the CDR3 reads CASSFGTGRHEQYF. The CDR3 region has the DNA TGTGCCAGTAGTTTTGGGACAGGGAGACACGAGCAGTACTTC.

CDR3 sequence: CASSADRGLVEQYF. The CDR3 DNA reads as TGTGCCAGCAGTGCGGACAGGGGGCTGGTCGAGCAGTACTTC. The chain carries TRBV2 and TRBJ2-7; 11 bases line up with TRBD1. The ends lost 4 bases at V and 6 bases at J; junction bases unmatched: 5. Germline CDR1 and CDR2: SNHLY and FYNNEI. The CDR3 runs 14 residues. Using reference TRBV2 and TRBJ2-7 for the parts outside the CDR3, the full variable domain is EPEVTQTPSHQVTQMGQEVILRCVPISNHLYFYWYRQILGQKVEFLVSFYNNEISEKSEIFDDQFSVERPDGSNFTLKIRSTKLEDSAMYFCASSADRGLVEQYFGPGTRLTVT.

This chain uses TRBV10-2 with TRBJ1-1, with D tentatively TRBD1 (5 bases). The V end was cut by 10 bases, the J end by 4 bases, with 16 bases between. The CDR3 contains 13 residues. Germline CDR1 and CDR2: WSHSY and SAAADI. This chain's CDR3 is CATQNQGSTEAFF. CDR3 in DNA: TGCGCCACCCAAAACCAGGGTAGCACTGAAGCTTTCTTT.

The chain has TRBV4-2 and TRBJ2-1, with 12 bases fitting TRBD2. The CDR3 contains 18 residues. Germline V gene data show CDR1 as LGHNA and CDR2 as YNFKEQ. Losses at the gene ends were 0 bases for V and 0 bases for J; bases not matched to a gene: 3. CDR3 DNA sequence: TGTGCCAGCAGCCAAGATCTAGCGGGAGGGCTCTCCTACAATGAGCAGTTCTTC. Protein: CASSQDLAGGLSYNEQFF.

The rearrangement uses TRBV5-1 and TRBJ2-1, with 11 bases aligning to TRBD2. The CDR3 contains 17 residues. V lost 4 bases to trimming and J lost 0 bases; unmatched junction nucleotides: 6. Germline V gene sequence: CDR1 SGHRS, CDR2 YFSETQ. The CDR3 spells CASSTIAGGGSYNEQFF. The DNA for the CDR3 is TGCGCCAGCAGCACGATAGCGGGGGGGGGCTCCTACAATGAGCAGTTCTTC.

The chain links TRBV7-9 to TRBJ2-7; D remains unclear. V lost 1 base to trimming and J lost 2 bases, with 9 bases between them. Germline loops: CDR1 SEHNR, CDR2 FQNEAQ (reference sequence). This CDR3 spans 14 amino acids. CDR3 nucleotide sequence: TGTGCCAGCAGCTTAGACTTGACTCCCTACGAGCAGTACTTC. It codes for CASSLDLTPYEQYF.

V is TRBV6-5 and J is TRBJ2-5; D remains ambiguous. This CDR3 is built from 14 residues. The germline gives CDR1 MNHEY, CDR2 SVGAGI. V shed 5 bases and J shed 5 bases, with 15 bases lying between them. The CDR3 loop reads CASSTSHAGETQYF. The CDR3 DNA reads as TGTGCCAGCAGTACCTCTCACGCCGGGGAGACCCAGTACTTC.

A single count supports this clone. Sequence at one end of the junction differs from germline and may be a read error. The chain employs TRBV7-9 and TRBJ1-1; D call uncertain. Germline V CDR1 and CDR2: SEHNR, FQNEAQ (reference sequence). This CDR3 region has 14 residues. The DNA of the CDR3 is TGTTCCAGCAGCCCAACCGGTGCGAACACTGAAGCTTTCTTT. Its protein product is CSSSPTGANTEAFF.

The chain has TRBV9 and TRBJ1-1, with D tentatively TRBD1 (6 bases). The germline gives CDR1 SGDLS, CDR2 YYNGEE. V was shortened by 0 bases and J by 3 bases, with 24 bases between the two germline ends. This CDR3 spans 19 amino acids. The CDR3 sequence is CASSVAPNPSNTGHTEAFF. DNA for the CDR3: TGTGCCAGCAGCGTAGCACCCAACCCGTCTAATACAGGGCACACTGAAGCTTTCTTT.

V usage is TRBV5-1 and J usage is TRBJ2-7; TRBD2 aligns across 13 bases. Germline loops: CDR1 SGHRS, CDR2 YFSETQ. Unmatched junction bases numbered 6, after V lost 4 bases and J lost 5 bases. The CDR3 totals 15 residues. The CDR3 sequence: CASSAGLAGVHEQYF. The CDR3, as DNA: TGCGCCAGCAGCGCCGGACTAGCGGGAGTTCACGAGCAGTACTTC.

The V call is TRBV5-6, the J call TRBJ2-4; TRBD2 matches 8 bases. Per germline, CDR1 SGHDT and CDR2 YYEEEE. CDR3 length equals 14 residues. Unmatched junction bases numbered 4, after V lost 0 bases and J lost 8 bases. CDR3 nucleotide sequence: TGTGCCAGCAGCTTGGGACTAGCGTTGGACATTCAGTACTTC. It codes for CASSLGLALDIQYF.

The chain joins TRBV7-6 to TRBJ2-2; 12 bases fit TRBD2. J gave up 6 bases and V 5 bases, and 7 bases lay outside the gene matches. This CDR3 has 16 residues. From germline, CDR1 is SGHVS and CDR2 FNYEAQ. The CDR3 region is CASSAGLAGQPGELFF. CDR3 sequence (DNA): TGTGCCAGCAGCGCGGGACTAGCGGGTCAACCCGGGGAGCTGTTTTTT.

The CDR3 DNA sequence: TGTGCCAGCAGTCCACCAGGGTGGGGGCAAGGCGAGCAGTACTTC. Translated: CASSPPGWGQGEQYF. The chain joins TRBV2 to TRBJ2-5; D possibly corresponds to TRBD1 (6 bases). The end of the DNA fits TRBJ2-7 better, so the J call may be wrong. This CDR3 contains 15 residues. Germline loops: CDR1 SNHLY, CDR2 FYNNEI.

To note about this clone: One junction end disagrees with the germline gene, perhaps due to a read error. The gene calls are TRBV7-9 and TRBJ1-1; perhaps TRBD1 as D (6 bases). This CDR3 is 16 amino acids long. Germline V lookup: CDR1 SEHNR, CDR2 FQNEAQ (reference sequence). CDR3: CSSSQGRMAANTEAFF. The CDR3 bases are TGTTCCAGCAGCCAGGGGCGGATGGCGGCGAACACTGAAGCTTTCTTT.

This chain uses TRBV7-9 with TRBJ2-2; D is uncertain. CDR3 size: 13 residues. V was pared by 2 bases and J by 4 bases, with 5 bases between. CDR1 and CDR2 (germline): SEHNR, FQNEAQ (reference sequence). The CDR3 reads CASSLSGTGELFF. The DNA for the CDR3 is TGTGCCAGCAGCTTATCGGGCACCGGGGAGCTGTTTTTT.

V usage is TRBV5-5 and J usage is TRBJ2-1, with TRBD1 matching over 10 bases. The CDR3 loop spans 17 amino acids. Germline assignment: CDR1 SGHKS and CDR2 YYEKEE (reference sequence). J was trimmed by 2 bases and V by 6 bases; bases with no gene match: 11. CDR3 residues: CASIWDRGQSTYNEQFF. CDR3 DNA sequence: TGTGCCAGCATCTGGGACAGGGGTCAAAGCACCTACAATGAGCAGTTCTTC.

This chain uses TRBV5-1 with TRBJ2-2; 9 nucleotides line up with TRBD1. This CDR3 spans 17 amino acids. V lost 4 bases and J lost 0; bases outside the gene matches: 7. Germline V CDR1 and CDR2: SGHRS, YFSETQ. CDR3 bases: TGCGCCAGCAGCCGGGGACAGGGCAACACGAACACCGGGGAGCTGTTTTTT. This sequence encodes CASSRGQGNTNTGELFF.

This chain's CDR3 is CASSSTTGDTEAFF. The CDR3 DNA sequence: TGCGCCAGCAGTTCAACCACAGGGGACACTGAAGCTTTCTTT. The chain carries TRBV5-1 and TRBJ1-1; TRBD1 matches at 7 bases. This CDR3 is built from 14 residues. The V and J ends lost 5 bases and 3 bases, in that order; junction bases with no gene match: 7. CDR1 SGHRS and CDR2 YFSETQ come from the germline V gene.

This clone was counted a single time. This chain joins TRBV7-3 and TRBJ1-1; D may be TRBD1 (6 bases). CDR1 and CDR2 (germline): SGHTA, FQGTGA. This CDR3 is built from 13 residues. Trimming took 6 bases from V and 1 from J, leaving 9 bases between them. CDR3: CASRQQGNTEAFF. DNA for the CDR3: TGTGCCAGCAGACAACAGGGGAACACTGAAGCTTTCTTT. The whole variable domain, remainder taken from reference TRBV7-3 and TRBJ1-1, is GAGVSQTPSNKVTEKGKYVELRCDPISGHTALYWYRQSLGQGPEFLIYFQGTGAADDSGLPNDRFFAVRPEGSVSTLKIQRTERGDSAVYLCASRQQGNTEAFFGQGTRLTVV.

This clone was seen many times. The rearrangement uses TRBV6-5 and TRBJ2-7; 7 positions agree with TRBD1. CDR1 is MNHEY and CDR2 is SVGAGI in the germline V gene. CDR3 size: 13 residues. V was clipped by 6 bases and J by 6 bases; unmatched bases: 8. DNA of the CDR3: TGTGCCAGCAGCCCGACAGGGTTAGGCGAGCAGTACTTC. Translation: CASSPTGLGEQYF.

The chain joins TRBV21-1 to TRBJ2-2; the tabulated D call, TRBD1, remains unverified against the DNA. TRBV21-1 is termed a pseudogene. The CDR3 covers 17 residues. In DNA, the CDR3 is TGTGCCAGCAGCACCGACAGACAGGACAAGACAGCCGGGGAGCTGTTTTTT. Its protein product is CASSTDRQDKTAGELFF.